This T cell receptor (beta chain) was profiled in a study of blood T cell repertoires in COVID-19. Study in general: Sites in the United States, Italy and Spain provided acute and convalescent COVID-19 samples.

Per the original data handling: Scientists estimated how many nucleated cells there were by amplifying reference gene primers. The assay was immunoSEQ multiplex PCR, and TCRdb's table has in-frame clones only and misses some. D and trimming come from the DNA, and the V and J calls and clone size come from that table. The profile shows 21,000 or so clones, about nine tenths of them singletons. The CDR3 is 15 amino acids. Germline V gives CDR1 MNHEY, CDR2 SMNVEV (reference sequence). The V gene lost 9 bases and the J gene lost 0 bases, with 17 bases spanning the gap. The V call is TRBV27, the J call TRBJ1-1, with D possibly being TRBD1 (5 bases). This clonotype was obtained from a human donor in a cohort sampled during active COVID-19. Sequencing was carried out using peripheral blood. CDR3 loop: CARRSEKGMNTEAFF. The CDR3 region has the DNA TGTGCCAGGAGATCAGAGAAGGGGATGAACACTGAAGCTTTCTTT.